This T cell receptor beta chain came from a study of PD-L1 blockade in urothelial cancer. Across the study: In 2014, patients got going on atezolizumab, taking 1,200 mg intravenously every 3 weeks. About nine tenths of the roughly 29 patients comprised males who had bladder-origin urothelial cancer. Specimens of blood held a median count of roughly 150,000 T cells. Study observations and caveats: Expansion of tumor-associated blood clones at 3 weeks was greater in durable-benefit patients.

Specified time point: peripheral blood 6 weeks after treatment start. Method: immunoSEQ multiplex PCR; TCRdb's copy keeps in-frame clones and lacks some. The table has more than 30,000 clones, 89% seen once. Concerning this clone: Its specificity is unknown.

This TCR was sampled from an older man with urothelial cancer. This specimen was PBMCs, taken around atezolizumab (anti-PD-L1) treatment.

The CDR3 sequence is CASGQTQYEQYF. The CDR3 bases are TGTGCCTCGGGACAGACGCAATACGAGCAGTACTTC. The chain links TRBV2 to TRBJ2-7, with TRBD1 matching 7 bases. CDR3 length equals 12 residues. Trimming took 11 bases from V and 4 from J; bases not matched to a gene: 8. CDR1 and CDR2 from the germline V gene are SNHLY and FYNNEI.